The rows below give T cell receptor beta chains drawn from one sample of a study of cytomegalovirus exposure and HLA in healthy donors. Assay used: immunoSEQ multiplex PCR; TCRdb lists only in-frame clones, some missing. The sample comprises about 85,000 clones, about 80% of which are singletons, and 32% rests with the top ten. Sequenced: PBMCs. The receptor source for this set is a man over 45 in good health and CMV-seropositive. The CDR3 runs from the conserved cysteine through the conserved F or W. The order of the fields is clone size, D gene, J gene, V gene, CDR3 protein, CDR3 DNA. A D gene is named only where the DNA matches it firmly. Some rows mark clone size as missing; the rest say once, few, many or name a class of expanded clone.

>.|.|TRBJ1-2|TRBV29-1
CSVRKGASYGYTF
TGCAGCGTTCGAAAAGGGGCGTCCTATGGCTACACCTTC
>.|TRBD1|TRBJ1-1|TRBV28
CASSLTGDYTEAFF
TGTGCCAGCAGTTTGACAGGGGATTACACTGAAGCTTTCTTT
>once|.|TRBJ2-1|TRBV6-5
CASSYSGARKNEQFF
TGTGCCAGCAGTTACTCGGGGGCGAGGAAGAATGAGCAGTTCTTC
>.|TRBD1|TRBJ1-1|TRBV5-1
CASSFDRGNSWDTEAFF
TGCGCCAGCAGCTTTGACAGGGGTAATAGTTGGGACACTGAAGCTTTCTTT
>.|TRBD1|TRBJ1-1|TRBV18
CASSPYGTGVLNTEAFF
TGTGCCAGCTCACCGTACGGGACAGGGGTTTTGAACACTGAAGCTTTCTTT
>.|.|TRBJ2-3|TRBV10-3
CAISSGELTDTQYF
TGTGCCATCAGTTCAGGGGAACTCACAGATACGCAGTATTTT
>few|TRBD2|TRBJ2-2|TRBV7-8
CASSLRREGVAGELFF
TGTGCCAGCAGCTTAAGGCGGGAGGGTGTTGCCGGGGAGCTGTTTTTT
>.|.|TRBJ1-5|TRBV19
CASSMGLFQPQHF
TGTGCCAGTAGTATGGGGCTGTTTCAGCCCCAGCATTTT
>.|.|TRBJ2-1|TRBV30
CAWSGYGSRIGSNEQFF
TGTGCCTGGAGTGGCTACGGGAGCCGCATTGGGAGCAATGAGCAGTTCTTC
>.|TRBD1|TRBJ2-5|TRBV5-1
CASSSSGTGLETQYF
TGCGCCAGCAGCTCCTCCGGGACAGGGCTGGAGACCCAGTACTTC
>.|TRBD2|TRBJ2-7|TRBV5-1
CASSLSGLAGSYEQYF
TGCGCCAGCAGCTTGTCCGGACTAGCGGGAAGCTACGAGCAGTACTTC
>.|TRBD2|TRBJ2-7|TRBV7-9
CSSSPRTSGRIAYEQYF
TGTTCCAGCAGCCCCCGGACTAGCGGGAGGATAGCCTACGAGCAGTACTTC
>.|TRBD1|TRBJ1-5|TRBV27
CASSLFSAGGQPQHF
TGTGCCAGCAGTTTATTCTCGGCAGGGGGTCAGCCCCAGCATTTT
>.|.|TRBJ1-2|TRBV6-6
CASSSSLKNNYGYTF
TGTGCCAGCAGTTCATCCCTAAAGAATAACTATGGCTACACCTTC
>once|.|TRBJ2-2|TRBV10-2
CASSESLGRSGELFF
TGCGCCAGCAGTGAGTCGCTTGGGAGGTCCGGGGAGCTGTTTTTT
>few|TRBD1|TRBJ1-2|TRBV6-5
CASSQDRVYGYTF
TGTGCCAGCAGTCAAGACAGGGTATATGGCTACACCTTC
>.|.|TRBJ1-3|TRBV28
CASSFGGDAGNTIYF
TGTGCCAGCAGTTTCGGAGGGGATGCTGGAAACACCATATATTTT
>few|.|TRBJ1-2|TRBV6-5
CATWRGYGYTF
TGTGCCACCTGGAGGGGCTATGGCTACACCTTC
>.|TRBD1|TRBJ2-1|TRBV6-6
CASSMGQVYNEQFF
TGTGCCAGCAGTATGGGACAGGTCTACAATGAGCAGTTCTTC
>.|.|TRBJ2-7|TRBV5-1
CASSLGELVYEQYF
TGCGCCAGCAGCTTGGGCGAACTAGTCTACGAGCAGTACTTC
>.|TRBD2|TRBJ2-6|TRBV18
CASSPSYSGRTGANVLTF
TGTGCCAGCTCACCAAGTTACAGCGGGAGGACTGGGGCCAACGTCCTGACTTTC
>.|.|TRBJ2-1|TRBV5-1
CASSSGTPAGEQFF
TGCGCCAGCAGCTCCGGGACTCCGGCGGGCGAGCAGTTCTTC
>.|TRBD1|TRBJ2-7|TRBV6-5
CASRGQGGYEQYF
TGTGCCAGCAGGGGACAGGGGGGCTACGAGCAGTACTTC
>.|TRBD2|TRBJ2-1|TRBV7-9
CASSFAAGTTYNEQFF
TGTGCCAGCAGCTTCGCCGCCGGGACTACTTACAATGAGCAGTTCTTC
>.|.|TRBJ1-6|TRBV6-1
CASSEIGGNSPLHF
TGTGCCAGCAGTGAAATAGGGGGTAATTCACCCCTCCACTTT
>.|.|TRBJ2-4|TRBV21-1
CASSNEGQGRGKNIQYF
TGTGCCAGCAGCAATGAAGGACAGGGGAGGGGCAAAAACATTCAGTACTTC
>.|.|TRBJ1-1|TRBV6-5
CASSRANTEAFF
TGTGCCAGCAGCAGGGCTAACACTGAAGCTTTCTTT
>once|TRBD2|TRBJ2-3|TRBV7-3
CASSLRGGSTDTQYF
TGTGCCAGCAGCTTAAGGGGAGGGAGCACAGATACGCAGTATTTT
>.|TRBD1|TRBJ1-5|TRBV6-5
CASSLGQGAFQPQHF
TGTGCCAGCAGTCTTGGACAGGGGGCGTTTCAGCCCCAGCATTTT
>.|.|TRBJ1-2|TRBV11-2
CASSLGSAGDSYTF
TGTGCCAGCAGCTTAGGAAGTGCCGGGGACAGCTACACCTTC
>.|TRBD1|TRBJ1-5|TRBV6-6
CASSHDRGPQPQHF
TGTGCCAGCAGTCACGACAGGGGGCCTCAGCCCCAGCATTTT
>few|.|TRBJ1-2|TRBV6-1
CASSPWGGGYGYTF
TGTGCCAGCTCACCCTGGGGGGGCGGCTATGGCTACACCTTC
>.|.|TRBJ2-1|TRBV6-5
CASRTRQGGDEQFF
TGTGCCAGCAGGACCCGGCAGGGTGGCGATGAGCAGTTCTTC
>.|.|TRBJ2-3|TRBV6-1
CASSSPSLEVLQYF
TGTGCCAGCAGCTCTCCTAGCTTGGAGGTCCTGCAGTATTTT
>.|.|TRBJ1-1|TRBV15
CATSRDIDGAAEAFF
TGTGCCACCAGCAGAGATATAGATGGAGCGGCTGAAGCTTTCTTT